Following are 14 T cell receptor beta chains from one sample sequenced in a study of response to subunit inactivated influenza vaccine. TCRdb re-derived calls from the RT-PCR reads in MiXCR, one entry per CDR3 protein. Found here are 860,000 or so distinct CDR3 sequences, 21% of them singletons; the top ten hold roughly 10%. The source material was PBMCs from blood, sampled 5 days after vaccination. All receptors come from a middle-aged man who received an inactivated influenza vaccine.

This clonotype has only a few counts. The chain combines TRBV29-1 with TRBJ2-2; 7 nucleotides match TRBD2. CDR3 size: 16 residues. Trimming took 1 base from V and 3 from J; bases not matched to a gene: 8. The germline gives CDR1 SQVTM, CDR2 ANQGSEA. CDR3 sequence (DNA): TGCAGCGTTGAAGTCTGGGGAACTAGCGACACCGGGGAGCTGTTTTTT. It specifies CSVEVWGTSDTGELFF.

The chain joins TRBV29-1 to TRBJ2-1; tentatively, D is TRBD2 (6 bases). The germline gives CDR1 SQVTM, CDR2 ANQGSEA. This CDR3 contains 13 residues. V lost 6 bases and J lost 7, with 16 bases in between. The CDR3 reads CSVRGTAGNEQFF. For the CDR3, the DNA is TGCAGCGTACGCGGGACTGCCGGGAATGAGCAGTTCTTC.

The CDR3 region has the DNA TGTGCCAGCAGTTACATATGGACGGACTATAGCAATCAGCCCCAGCATTTT. It is translated as CASSYIWTDYSNQPQHF. This chain joins TRBV6-2 or TRBV6-3 and TRBJ1-5; D gene unclear. Trimming took off 2 bases at V and 0 bases at J, with 14 bases between the two ends. The CDR3 is 17 residues long. CDR1 and CDR2 from the germline V gene are MNHEY and SVGEGT.

Only a few counts were recorded for this clonotype. The chain uses TRBV4-3 and TRBJ2-1, with D unclear. The germline CDR1 and CDR2 sequences are LGHNA and YSLEER. V was cut by 0 bases and J by 0 bases, with 6 bases left in between. This CDR3 region has 15 residues. The CDR3 sequence is CASSQEGLSYNEQFF. DNA of the CDR3: TGCGCCAGCAGCCAAGAAGGCCTCTCCTACAATGAGCAGTTCTTC.

The chain joins TRBV10-1 to TRBJ2-2, with D unclear. The CDR3 is made up of 14 amino acids. V gave up 3 bases and J gave up 2 bases, with 7 bases separating them. CDR1 and CDR2 from the germline V gene are WNHNN and SYGVQD (reference sequence). CDR3 region: CASSDFGNTGELFF. Written as DNA, the CDR3 is TGCGCCAGCAGTGATTTCGGCAACACCGGGGAGCTGTTTTTT.

The chain employs TRBV10-3 and TRBJ1-5, with D unresolved. The ends were cut back, 0 bases at V and 4 bases at J, with 13 bases in the middle. The CDR3 is made up of 16 amino acids. Germline values: CDR1 ENHRY, CDR2 SYGVKD. CDR3 sequence reads: CAISESLELGNQPQHF. In DNA form, the CDR3 reads TGTGCCATCAGTGAGTCGTTAGAACTGGGTAATCAGCCCCAGCATTTT.

In its sample, this clonotype was seen many times. V and J are TRBV29-1 and TRBJ2-7; 11 bases line up with TRBD1. Germline CDR1 and CDR2: SQVTM and ANQGSEA. The V gene end was trimmed by 5 bases and the J gene end by 6 bases; junction bases not matched to a gene: 3. The CDR3 extends over 12 amino acids. The CDR3 region is CSVSDRGPEQYF. The DNA for the CDR3 is TGCAGCGTTTCGGACAGGGGGCCCGAGCAGTACTTC.

Only a few counts were recorded for this clonotype. The CDR3 sequence: CASSQEGGGGPTDTQYF. The CDR3 coding sequence is TGTGCCAGCAGCCAAGAGGGGGGCGGGGGGCCCACAGATACGCAGTATTTT. The chain couples TRBV4-2 to TRBJ2-3; 8 bases are a match to TRBD2. The V segment lost 0 bases and the J segment 2 bases; nucleotides outside the gene matches: 7. This CDR3 has 17 residues. The germline V gene has CDR1 LGHNA and CDR2 YNFKEQ.

The chain is built from TRBV4-2 and TRBJ2-5; D tentatively fits TRBD1 or TRBD2 (5 bases each). V gave up 0 bases and J gave up 5 bases, with 10 bases separating them. The CDR3 contains 14 residues. Germline CDR1 reads LGHNA; CDR2 reads YNFKEQ. As DNA, the CDR3 is TGTGCCAGCAGCCAAGAGGGGGTCGGGGAGACCCAGTACTTC. This codes for CASSQEGVGETQYF.

This clonotype was counted at least ten times. The gene calls are TRBV5-5 and TRBJ2-2; D remains ambiguous. V shed 4 bases and J shed 2 bases, with 6 bases lying between them. This CDR3 has 13 amino acids. Germline V gene lookup returns CDR1 SGHKS and CDR2 YYEKEE (reference sequence). The CDR3 bases are TGTGCCAGCAGCCGACATAACACCGGGGAGCTGTTTTTT. This sequence encodes CASSRHNTGELFF.

This clonotype was seen only a few times. The chain links TRBV20-1 to TRBJ2-7, with TRBD2 matching 12 bases. Germline-derived CDR1 and CDR2 are DFQATT and SNEGSKA (reference sequence). Losses at the gene ends were 0 bases for V and 2 bases for J; bases not matched to a gene: 2. The CDR3 consists of 15 residues. The DNA for the CDR3 is TGCAGTGCTAGAGACTGGACTAGCGGGGCCTACGAGCAGTACTTC. This encodes CSARDWTSGAYEQYF.

There are many counts of this clonotype. V is TRBV12-3 or TRBV12-4 and J is TRBJ1-5, with TRBD1 as a possible D gene (6 bases). This CDR3 is built from 15 residues. Trimming cost V 2 bases and J 2 bases, with 10 bases left between them. CDR3 protein: CASSLRGGRNQPQHF. The DNA for the CDR3 is TGTGCCAGCAGTTTAAGGGGGGGACGCAATCAGCCCCAGCATTTT.

This clonotype was detected a few times. The V call is TRBV7-2, the J call TRBJ2-5, with D possibly being TRBD2 (5 bases). Germline CDR1 and CDR2: SGHTA and FQGNSA. The CDR3 is 15 residues long. The germline V and J ends were trimmed by 0 bases and 5 bases, with 13 bases remaining between them. The CDR3 DNA reads as TGTGCCAGCAGCTTAGCGTCTTCGAGGGTGGAGACCCAGTACTTC. As protein: CASSLASSRVETQYF.

The rearrangement uses TRBV19 and TRBJ2-5, with TRBD2 matching over 10 bases. Trimming removed 3 bases from V and 2 bases from J; junction bases left unmatched: 9. The CDR3 extends over 17 amino acids. Germline V gene sequence: CDR1 LNHDA, CDR2 SQIVND (reference sequence). The CDR3 DNA is TGTGCCAGTAGTATTAGGGCTAGCGGGGGCCTACAAGAGACCCAGTACTTC. Residues: CASSIRASGGLQETQYF.